The 9 T cell receptor beta chains reported below all come from one sample, sequenced in a study of cytomegalovirus exposure and HLA in healthy donors. The PCR had 60 Vbeta and 13 Jbeta primers. The repertoire was sequenced with immunoSEQ multiplex PCR; TCRdb's copy has only in-frame clones and lacks some. The sample contains 45,000 to 65,000 clones, roughly 85% of which appear only once. What was sequenced was PBMCs. The receptor set was obtained from a young woman in good health and CMV-seronegative.

The rearrangement uses TRBV7-9 and TRBJ1-2; D is unresolved. This CDR3 is 12 amino acids long. The ends were cut back, 3 bases at V and 4 bases at J, with 6 bases in the middle. Per germline, CDR1 SEHNR and CDR2 FQNEAQ (reference sequence). The CDR3 reads CASSFGGYGYTF. Written as DNA, the CDR3 is TGTGCCAGCAGCTTTGGAGGCTATGGCTACACCTTC. Filled out from reference TRBV7-9 and TRBJ1-2, the complete variable domain reads DTGVSQNPRHKITKRGQNVTFRCDPISEHNRLYWYRQTLGQGPEFLTYFQNEAQLEKSRLLSDRFSAERPKGSFSTLEIQRTEQGDSAMYLCASSFGGYGYTFGSGTRLTVV.

This chain uses TRBV5-1 with TRBJ2-7; 10 bases align to TRBD2. V lost 3 bases to trimming and J lost 4 bases; unmatched junction nucleotides: 4. This CDR3 region has 14 residues. Germline V lookup: CDR1 SGHRS, CDR2 YFSETQ. The CDR3 sequence: CASSSTSGDYEQYF. CDR3 DNA sequence: TGCGCCAGCAGCTCTACTAGCGGGGATTACGAGCAGTACTTC.

The V call is TRBV5-6, the J call TRBJ1-6; the D gene is possibly TRBD1 (6 bases). The CDR3 is 16 amino acids. Germline CDR1 reads SGHDT; CDR2 reads YYEEEE. V was clipped by 4 bases and J by 10 bases, with 21 bases between them. CDR3 bases: TGTGCCAGCAGCCCCCAGGGTGATTGGGACAACTCACCCCTCCACTTT. Translating it yields CASSPQGDWDNSPLHF.

The V and J genes are TRBV6-6 and TRBJ1-1; 7 bases are shared with TRBD1. The CDR3 extends over 13 amino acids. V gave up 5 bases and J gave up 4 bases; unmatched junction bases: 4. Germline CDR1 reads MNHNY; CDR2 reads SVGAGI (reference sequence). The CDR3 protein is CASSPTGSTEAFF. The CDR3 DNA is TGTGCCAGCAGTCCGACAGGGTCCACTGAAGCTTTCTTT.

This sequence joins TRBV10-2 and TRBJ2-1, with a possible D match to TRBD1 (5 bases). Trimming cost V 10 bases and J 1 base, with 17 bases left between them. In germline, CDR1 is WSHSY, CDR2 SAAADI. The length of the CDR3 is 15 residues. The CDR3 loop is CATRTDSESYNEQFF. In nucleotides, the CDR3 is TGCGCCACCCGAACCGACAGTGAGTCCTACAATGAGCAGTTCTTC.

The V gene is TRBV28, the J gene TRBJ1-3, with 7 nucleotides matching TRBD1. CDR1 MDHEN and CDR2 SYDVKM come from the germline V gene. The ends lost 4 bases at V and 4 bases at J; junction bases unmatched: 4. The CDR3 contains 14 residues. CDR3 in amino acids: CASSSRGAGNTIYF. The CDR3 nucleotides are TGTGCCAGCAGTTCCAGGGGGGCAGGAAACACCATATATTTT.

The chain recombines TRBV27 with TRBJ2-3, with D maybe TRBD1 (6 bases). The CDR3 extends over 15 amino acids. Germline values: CDR1 MNHEY, CDR2 SMNVEV (reference sequence). Deletions cut 3 bases from V and 3 bases from J, with 13 bases between. CDR3 residues: CASSLGAGDTDTQYF. In nucleotides, the CDR3 is TGTGCCAGCAGTTTGGGGGCAGGGGATACAGATACGCAGTATTTT.

This rearrangement joins TRBV6-1 to TRBJ1-1; maybe TRBD1 (6 bases). There are 14 residues in the CDR3. CDR1 MNHNS and CDR2 SASEGT come from the germline V gene. Trimming stripped 5 bases from V and 0 bases from J, with 10 bases between. For the CDR3, the DNA is TGTGCCAGCAGTCGGGGGGGCTTGAACACTGAAGCTTTCTTT. This translates into CASSRGGLNTEAFF.

This clone was detected only once. The V gene is TRBV6-1, the J gene TRBJ1-5, with TRBD1 matching over 8 bases. Germline V gives CDR1 MNHNS, CDR2 SASEGT. Trimming at V came to 1 base and at J to 6 bases, leaving 11 bases not matched to a gene. CDR3 length: 17 amino acids. The CDR3 loop reads CASSEVGQGARRQPQHF. The CDR3 DNA reads as TGTGCCAGCAGTGAAGTCGGGCAGGGGGCGAGGCGTCAGCCCCAGCATTTT.